This TCR beta chain was recorded in a study of CXCR3-negative and CXCR3-positive naive CD8 T cells. All TRB cDNA libraries came from 5' RACE performed with UMI labels. TCRdb re-called the 5' RACE reads and shows each CDR3 protein once, DNA omitted. Across some 130,000 distinct CDR3 sequences, the top ten clones capture about 0.62% of the sample. As regards this clonotype: Its antigen is as yet unknown.

Study results and caveats: CXCR3-expressing naive cells carried TRB CDR3s more hydrophobic than those of CXCR3-negative naive cells.

The CDR3 totals 13 residues. In germline, CDR1 is LGHDT, CDR2 YNNKEL (reference sequence). V gene TRBV3-1 combines with J gene TRBJ2-7; TCRdb selects TRBD1, and the lack of DNA leaves this call unchecked. The sequenced sample consisted of naive CXCR3+ CD8+ T cells from blood. As for subset: CD45RO-CCR7+CD27+CD95- naive CD8+ T cells expressing CXCR3 (TNR3+). This clonotype originated in a human donor in good health. Some clones in this sample may be carry-over from other donors' samples. CDR3 in amino acids: CASSHRDFDEQYF.